This paragraph reports one T cell receptor (beta chain). The antigen remains unidentified. The source of the sample is a study of T cells in narcolepsy. Background on the study: Healthy controls were enrolled alongside patients with narcolepsy type 1 or type 2.

The repertoire was sequenced with immunoSEQ multiplex PCR; TCRdb's copy has only in-frame clones and lacks some. This sample carries 20,000 to 25,000 clones, about 90% of them seen once, and the ten largest clones take 0.9% to 1.2%. Findings of the study overall: Autoreactive clone sequences were missing from some blood memory CD4+ repertoires. Autoreactive HCRT-specific and TRIB2-specific clonotypes were marked in same-patient CSF-versus-blood CD4+ comparisons.

The CDR3 contains 15 residues. The V end lost 0 bases, the J end lost 7 bases, and 13 bases lay between the germline ends. The germline V gene has CDR1 SGHRS and CDR2 YFSETQ. The J gene is TRBJ1-4, the V gene TRBV5-1, with no clear D. This TCR came from a human donor with narcolepsy. Material: CD45RA- memory CD4+ T cells from PBMCs. CDR3 sequence: CASSLGGIGAEKLFF. Written as DNA, the CDR3 is TGCGCCAGCAGCTTGGGAGGGATCGGCGCTGAAAAACTGTTTTTT.